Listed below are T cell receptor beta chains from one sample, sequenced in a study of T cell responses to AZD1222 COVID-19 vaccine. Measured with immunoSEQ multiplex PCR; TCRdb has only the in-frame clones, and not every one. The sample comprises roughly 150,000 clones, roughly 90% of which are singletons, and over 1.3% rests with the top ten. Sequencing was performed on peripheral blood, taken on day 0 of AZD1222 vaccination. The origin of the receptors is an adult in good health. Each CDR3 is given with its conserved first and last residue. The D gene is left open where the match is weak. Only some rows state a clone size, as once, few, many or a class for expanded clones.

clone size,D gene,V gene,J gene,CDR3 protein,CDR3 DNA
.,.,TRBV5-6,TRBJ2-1,CASSPERREEDRFHNEQFF,TGTGCCAGCAGCCCTGAGCGCAGGGAAGAGGATAGGTTCCACAATGAGCAGTTCTTC
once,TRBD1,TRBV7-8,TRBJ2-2,CASSLGDRVMFF,TGTGCCAGCAGCTTAGGGGACAGGGTAATGTTTTTT
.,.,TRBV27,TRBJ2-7,CASSFKGSPLYEQYF,TGTGCCAGCAGTTTCAAGGGGTCCCCTCTCTACGAGCAGTACTTC
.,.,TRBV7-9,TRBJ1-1,CASKTGTTEAFF,TGTGCCTCCAAGACTGGGACCACTGAAGCTTTCTTT
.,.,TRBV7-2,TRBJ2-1,CASSFGGNSYNEQFF,TGTGCCAGCAGCTTTGGGGGGAACTCCTACAATGAGCAGTTCTTC
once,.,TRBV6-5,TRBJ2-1,CASGNSFYEDEQFF,TGTGCCAGTGGGAATTCATTTTATGAGGATGAGCAGTTCTTC
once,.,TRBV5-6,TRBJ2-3,CASSRRVESSTDTQYF,TGTGCCAGCAGCCGCAGGGTGGAGTCTAGCACAGATACGCAGTATTTT
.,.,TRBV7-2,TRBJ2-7,CASSVLSGRAYEQYF,TGTGCCAGCAGCGTACTTAGTGGGAGAGCCTACGAGCAGTACTTC
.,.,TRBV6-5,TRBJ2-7,CASSNTMGAAYEQYF,TGTGCCAGCAGCAATACTATGGGGGCTGCCTACGAGCAGTACTTC
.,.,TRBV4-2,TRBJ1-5,CASSSGLGDQPQHF,TGTGCCAGCAGCTCCGGGCTGGGGGATCAGCCCCAGCATTTT
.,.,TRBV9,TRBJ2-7,CASSVGAGYSYEQYF,TGTGCCAGCAGCGTAGGAGCCGGTTACTCCTACGAGCAGTACTTC
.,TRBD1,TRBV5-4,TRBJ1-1,CASSKTGSYTEAFF,TGTGCCAGCAGTAAGACAGGGAGTTACACTGAAGCTTTCTTT
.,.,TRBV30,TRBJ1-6,CAWTPWGANSPLHF,TGTGCCTGGACCCCTTGGGGAGCCAATTCACCCCTCCACTTT
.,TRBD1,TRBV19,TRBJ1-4,CASSPQPGTVRGEKLFF,TGTGCCAGTAGTCCCCAGCCCGGGACAGTACGGGGTGAAAAACTGTTTTTT
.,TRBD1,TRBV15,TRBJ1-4,CATSRVRQGAEKLFF,TGTGCCACCAGCAGAGTACGACAGGGGGCTGAAAAACTGTTTTTT
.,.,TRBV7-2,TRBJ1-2,CASSLVGVGYTF,TGTGCCAGCAGCTTAGTTGGGGTTGGCTACACCTTC
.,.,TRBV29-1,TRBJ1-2,CSVLRGGSNYGYTF,TGCAGCGTACTGAGAGGGGGTTCTAACTATGGCTACACCTTC
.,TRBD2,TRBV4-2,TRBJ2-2,CASSQDVGLAGNTGELFF,TGTGCCAGCAGCCAAGATGTGGGACTAGCGGGAAACACCGGGGAGCTGTTTTTT
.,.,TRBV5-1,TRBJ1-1,CASSLGYSTEAFF,TGCGCCAGCAGCTTGGGGTATTCCACTGAAGCTTTCTTT
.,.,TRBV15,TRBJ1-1,CATSRDSFFWTDNTEAFF,TGTGCCACCAGCAGAGATTCCTTCTTTTGGACGGACAACACTGAAGCTTTCTTT
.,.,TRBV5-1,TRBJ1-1,CASSPSGNTEAFF,TGCGCCAGCAGCCCCTCGGGGAACACTGAAGCTTTCTTT
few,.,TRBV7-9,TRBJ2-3,CASSLSTDTQYF,TGTGCCAGCAGCCTCAGCACAGATACGCAGTATTTT
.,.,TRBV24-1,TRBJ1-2,CATSDRHSGLYEGYTF,TGTGCCACCAGTGATAGGCACTCGGGGCTTTATGAAGGCTACACCTTC
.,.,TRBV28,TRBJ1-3,CASSLGWRADSGNTIYF,TGTGCCAGCAGTTTGGGGTGGCGGGCAGACTCTGGAAACACCATATATTTT
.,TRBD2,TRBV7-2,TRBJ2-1,CASSLVLTSGNNEQFF,TGTGCCAGCAGCTTAGTATTAACTAGCGGGAACAATGAGCAGTTCTTC
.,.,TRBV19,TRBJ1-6,CASSIFRTVLSPLHF,TGTGCCAGTAGTATCTTCCGGACAGTTTTATCACCCCTCCACTTT
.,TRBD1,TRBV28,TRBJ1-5,CASSFSSDRGIQPQHF,TGTGCCAGCAGTTTTTCAAGCGACAGGGGGATTCAGCCCCAGCATTTT
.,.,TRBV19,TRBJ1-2,CASSRQLLGYGYTF,TGTGCCAGTAGTAGACAGCTGCTGGGCTATGGCTACACCTTC
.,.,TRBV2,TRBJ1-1,CASRDNTEAFF,TGTGCCAGCAGAGACAACACTGAAGCTTTCTTT
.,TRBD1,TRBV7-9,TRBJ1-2,CASSPTGDLGYTF,TGTGCCAGCAGCCCTACAGGGGACTTGGGCTACACCTTC
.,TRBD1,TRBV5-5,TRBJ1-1,CASSLDGQGGTEAFF,TGTGCCAGCAGCTTGGACGGACAGGGAGGAACTGAAGCTTTCTTT
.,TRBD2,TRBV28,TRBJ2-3,CASSTAYGLAGDTDTQYF,TGTGCCAGCAGTACCGCCTATGGGTTAGCGGGAGACACAGATACGCAGTATTTT
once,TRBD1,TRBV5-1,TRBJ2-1,CASSSRGPNYNEQFF,TGCGCCAGCAGCTCGAGGGGGCCTAACTACAATGAGCAGTTCTTC
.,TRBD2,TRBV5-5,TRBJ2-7,CASSPGTSGTCPYEQYF,TGTGCCAGCAGCCCTGGGACTAGCGGGACGTGCCCCTACGAGCAGTACTTC
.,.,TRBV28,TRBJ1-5,CASSSRDYSNQPQHF,TGTGCCAGCAGTTCCAGGGACTATAGCAATCAGCCCCAGCATTTT
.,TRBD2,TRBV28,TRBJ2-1,CASSFGPSGTYNEQFF,TGTGCCAGCAGTTTCGGTCCTAGCGGAACCTACAATGAGCAGTTCTTC
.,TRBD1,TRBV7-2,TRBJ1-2,CASSVTTGNYGYTF,TGTGCCAGCAGCGTAACGACAGGGAACTATGGCTACACCTTC
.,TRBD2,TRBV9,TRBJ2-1,CASSPRGLAGGPEQFF,TGTGCCAGCAGCCCCCGTGGGCTAGCGGGAGGTCCTGAGCAGTTCTTC
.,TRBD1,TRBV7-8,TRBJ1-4,CASSLVGTATNEKLFF,TGTGCCAGCAGCTTAGTTGGGACAGCAACTAATGAAAAACTGTTTTTT
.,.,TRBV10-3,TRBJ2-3,CAISEPELDSDTQYF,TGTGCCATCAGTGAGCCCGAGCTCGACTCAGATACGCAGTATTTT
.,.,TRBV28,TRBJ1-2,CASSPELTYGGYTF,TGTGCCAGCAGTCCAGAGCTGACGTATGGTGGCTACACCTTC
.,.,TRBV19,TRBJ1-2,CASATLLGLANYGYTF,TGTGCCAGCGCTACCCTCTTAGGGTTAGCTAACTATGGCTACACCTTC
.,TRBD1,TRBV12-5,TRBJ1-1,CASGPSTGTGVDTEAFF,TGTGCTAGTGGCCCCTCCACCGGGACAGGGGTGGACACTGAAGCTTTCTTT
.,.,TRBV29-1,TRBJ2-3,CSVEDWQGTDTQYF,TGCAGCGTTGAAGACTGGCAGGGGACAGATACGCAGTATTTT
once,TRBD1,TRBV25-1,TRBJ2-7,CASGRSGTGGDEQYF,TGTGCCAGCGGCCGATCCGGGACAGGGGGCGACGAGCAGTACTTC
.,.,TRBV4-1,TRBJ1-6,CASSQDKGILNSPLHF,TGCGCCAGCAGCCAAGATAAGGGTATTCTTAATTCACCCCTCCACTTT